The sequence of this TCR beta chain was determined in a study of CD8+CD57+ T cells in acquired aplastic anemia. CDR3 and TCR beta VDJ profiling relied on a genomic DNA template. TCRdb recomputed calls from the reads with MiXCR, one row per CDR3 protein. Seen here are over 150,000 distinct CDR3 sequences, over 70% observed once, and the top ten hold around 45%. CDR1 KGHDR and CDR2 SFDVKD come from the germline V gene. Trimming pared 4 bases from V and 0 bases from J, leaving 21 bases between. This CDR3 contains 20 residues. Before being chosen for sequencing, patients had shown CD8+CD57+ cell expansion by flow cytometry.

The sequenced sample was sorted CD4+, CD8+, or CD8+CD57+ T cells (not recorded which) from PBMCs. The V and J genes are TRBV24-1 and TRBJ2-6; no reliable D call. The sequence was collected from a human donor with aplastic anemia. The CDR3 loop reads CATSDSFGGPVSSGANVLTF. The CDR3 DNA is TGTGCCACCAGTGACTCCTTCGGTGGACCGGTCTCCTCTGGGGCCAACGTCCTGACTTTC.